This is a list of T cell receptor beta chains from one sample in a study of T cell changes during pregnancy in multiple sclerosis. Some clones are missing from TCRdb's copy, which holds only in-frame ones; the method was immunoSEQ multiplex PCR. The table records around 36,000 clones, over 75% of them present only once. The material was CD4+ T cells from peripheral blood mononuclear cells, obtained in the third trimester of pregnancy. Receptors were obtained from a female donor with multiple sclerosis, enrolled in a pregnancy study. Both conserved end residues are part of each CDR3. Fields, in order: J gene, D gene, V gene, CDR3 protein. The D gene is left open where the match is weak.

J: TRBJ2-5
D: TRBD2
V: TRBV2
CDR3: CASRPRLAVYQETQYF

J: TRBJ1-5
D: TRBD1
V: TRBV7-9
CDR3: CASSLGRGSNQPQHF

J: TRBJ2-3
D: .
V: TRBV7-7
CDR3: CASSLTPGLEGTQYF

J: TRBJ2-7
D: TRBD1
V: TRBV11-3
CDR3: CASSRQGATQSYEQYF

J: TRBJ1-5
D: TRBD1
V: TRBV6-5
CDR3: CASSYQGEYSNQPQHF

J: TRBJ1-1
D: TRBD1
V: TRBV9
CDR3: CASSAKTGVNTEAFF

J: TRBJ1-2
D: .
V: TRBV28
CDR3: CASSQGYGYTF

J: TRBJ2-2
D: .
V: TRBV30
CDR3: CAWREGTVRRELFF

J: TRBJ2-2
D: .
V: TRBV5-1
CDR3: CASSFTGVNTGELFF

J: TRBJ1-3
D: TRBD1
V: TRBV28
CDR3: CATEGQGNGNTIYF

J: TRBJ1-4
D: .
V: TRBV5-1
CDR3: CASTKLDRREKLFF

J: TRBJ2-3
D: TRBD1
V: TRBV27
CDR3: CASSSTGGGTDTQYF

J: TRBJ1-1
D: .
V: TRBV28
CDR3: CASSTLRLWTVRGAFF

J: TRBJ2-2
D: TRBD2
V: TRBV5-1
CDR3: CASSLPLAGGTGELFF

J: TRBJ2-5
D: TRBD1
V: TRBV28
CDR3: CASSSPDRVEETQYF

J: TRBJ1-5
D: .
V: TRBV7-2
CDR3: CASSLGALNQPQHF

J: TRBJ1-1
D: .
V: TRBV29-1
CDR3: CSVLIVNTEAFF

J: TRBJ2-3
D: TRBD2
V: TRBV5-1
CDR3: CASSLYGTSGRENTQYF

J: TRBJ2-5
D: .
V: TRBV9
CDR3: CASSVGRRGRETQYF

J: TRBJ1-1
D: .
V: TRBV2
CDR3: CASSEYQGGTEAFF

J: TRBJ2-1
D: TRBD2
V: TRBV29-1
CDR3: CSAKPSGSLDEQFF

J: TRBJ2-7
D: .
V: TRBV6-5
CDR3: CATGPGRSYEQYF

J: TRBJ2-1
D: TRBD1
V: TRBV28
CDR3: CASSSTGEGEQFF

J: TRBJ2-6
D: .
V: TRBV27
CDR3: CASSFGRGAGANVLTF

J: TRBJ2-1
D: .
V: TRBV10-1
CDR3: CASTRHRVRSYNEQFF